Shown below are 12 T cell receptor beta chains from a single sample sequenced in a study of long-term antiretroviral therapy in people with HIV. Researchers ran immunoSEQ v3.0 at survey level. Assay: immunoSEQ multiplex PCR; the TCRdb copy retains only in-frame clones and omits some. The repertoire holds about 32,000 clones, with 95% to 98% as singletons. The source was unsorted PBMCs, collected 7.6 years after starting antiretroviral therapy. The receptor source for this set is a man younger than 45 with HIV.

The V call is TRBV19, the J call TRBJ1-5; D is ambiguous. Trimming cost V 6 bases and J 6 bases, with 9 bases left between them. The CDR3 loop spans 12 amino acids. Germline assignment: CDR1 LNHDA and CDR2 SQIVND (reference sequence). The CDR3 coding sequence is TGTGCCAGTAGGGATAGAGGTCAGCCCCAGCATTTT. Its translation is CASRDRGQPQHF.

The rearrangement uses TRBV5-1 and TRBJ1-2, with D unresolved. CDR1 is SGHRS and CDR2 is YFSETQ in the germline V gene. The length of the CDR3 is 15 residues. V lost 5 bases and J lost 5, with 19 bases in between. CDR3: CASRFASQRTYGYTF. The CDR3 DNA follows: TGCGCCAGCAGGTTTGCAAGTCAGAGGACTTATGGCTACACCTTC.

The chain couples TRBV5-1 to TRBJ1-1; D possibly corresponds to TRBD1 (5 bases). V was pared by 5 bases and J by 4 bases, with 18 bases between. Germline lookup yields CDR1 SGHRS and CDR2 YFSETQ. CDR3 size: 15 residues. The CDR3 is CASRDQGALPTEAFF. CDR3 in DNA: TGCGCCAGCAGGGATCAAGGGGCCCTACCCACTGAAGCTTTCTTT.

V gene TRBV25-1 combines with J gene TRBJ2-1; no clear D. The V end lost 0 bases, the J end lost 4 bases, and 4 bases lay between the germline ends. From germline, CDR1 is MGHDK and CDR2 SYGVNS. The CDR3 spans 13 residues. The CDR3 sequence is CASSEYKYNEQFF. The CDR3 DNA follows: TGTGCCAGCAGTGAATATAAGTACAATGAGCAGTTCTTC.

The genes are TRBV9 and TRBJ2-2; D possibly corresponds to TRBD2 (6 bases). Trimming shortened V by 0 bases and J by 0 bases, and 12 bases separated the two germline ends. Germline CDR1 SGDLS, CDR2 YYNGEE. The CDR3 contains 17 residues. In DNA, the CDR3 is TGTGCCAGCAGCGTAGCTCGGGGAGGACCGAACACCGGGGAGCTGTTTTTT. Its translation is CASSVARGGPNTGELFF.

This chain connects TRBV30 to TRBJ2-7; no clear D gene. CDR1 is GTSNPN and CDR2 is SVGIG in the germline V gene (reference sequence). Trimming removed 0 bases from V and 5 bases from J, with 11 bases in between. The CDR3 loop spans 13 amino acids. For the CDR3, the DNA is TGTGCCTGGAGTGTAACCCTGGGCCACGAGCAGTACTTC. Residues: CAWSVTLGHEQYF.

The J gene is TRBJ2-6, the V gene TRBV29-1; D gene ambiguous. Trimming pared 4 bases from V and 0 bases from J, leaving 10 bases between. The germline V gene encodes CDR1 SQVTM and CDR2 ANQGSEA. The CDR3 totals 15 residues. CDR3 in amino acids: CSVGGLDSGANVLTF. CDR3 bases: TGCAGCGTTGGCGGCCTCGACTCTGGGGCCAACGTCCTGACTTTC.

This chain links TRBV5-1 with TRBJ2-2, with 8 positions matching TRBD1. This CDR3 comprises 17 residues. Per the germline V gene, CDR1 is SGHRS and CDR2 is YFSETQ. With 1 base clipped from V and 0 bases from J, the junction kept 5 bases outside the gene matches. The CDR3 region has the DNA TGCGCCAGCAGCTTGCAGGGGGCGTATTCGAACACCGGGGAGCTGTTTTTT. Its translation is CASSLQGAYSNTGELFF.

This clone was observed a single time. V is TRBV27 and J is TRBJ2-2; no definite D call. This CDR3 has 13 amino acids. Germline CDR1 MNHEY, CDR2 SMNVEV (reference sequence). Trimming shortened V by 3 bases and J by 1 base, and 3 bases separated the two germline ends. The CDR3 here is CASSFKNTGELFF. DNA of the CDR3: TGTGCCAGCAGTTTTAAGAACACCGGGGAGCTGTTTTTT.

This chain's CDR3 is CLAGANQETQYF. CDR3 DNA: TGCTTAGCGGGGGCCAACCAAGAGACCCAGTACTTC. The chain combines TRBV29-1 with TRBJ2-5, with TRBD2 matching 9 bases. This CDR3 has 12 amino acids. From germline, CDR1 is SQVTM and CDR2 ANQGSEA. The variable domain in full, completed from reference TRBV29-1 and TRBJ2-5, reads SAVISQKPSRDICQRGTSLTIQCQVDSQVTMMFWYRQQPGQSLTLIATANQGSEATYESGFVIDKFPISRPNLTFSTLTVSNMSPEDSSIYLCLAGANQETQYFGPGTRLLVL.

V usage is TRBV5-6 and J usage is TRBJ2-7, with no clear D. CDR1 is SGHDT and CDR2 is YYEEEE in the germline V gene. V was cut by 0 bases and J by 3 bases, with 7 bases left in between. The CDR3 spans 13 residues. The CDR3 loop reads CASSLESLYEQYF. The CDR3 bases are TGTGCCAGCAGCTTGGAAAGCCTCTACGAGCAGTACTTC.

As concerns this clone: The junction departs from the called germline gene at one end, perhaps through a read error. The rearrangement uses TRBV7-7 and TRBJ2-1; D possibly uses TRBD1 or TRBD2 (5 bases each). CDR1 and CDR2 (germline): SSHAT, FNYEAQ (reference sequence). The CDR3 is 15 amino acids. The DNA of the CDR3 is TGTGCTAGCAGCCCCCTCGGGGCCACGTTAAAAGAGCAGTTCTTC. It yields the protein CASSPLGATLKEQFF.